Each of the 24 T cell receptor beta chains below was sequenced from the same sample in a study of regulatory T cells in long-lasting Graves disease. The time point is: newly diagnosed GD, antithyroid drugs for less than 3 months. Preparation of the TCR library used RNA extracted from PBMCs. Libraries of TCR beta came from iRepertoire HTBI primers plus Arm-PCR of CDR3 regions. TCRdb passed the multiplex PCR reads through MiXCR, listing each CDR3 protein once. The table includes around 360,000 distinct CDR3 sequences, 16% detected once. The data also belong to a second study, concerning T cells in Graves' hyperthyroidism and ophthalmopathy.

This specimen consisted of peripheral blood mononuclear cells (PBMCs), obtained at new diagnosis, from a patient treated with antithyroid drugs. These receptor sequences come from a young woman with Graves disease.

This clonotype appeared many times. The rearrangement joins TRBV30 to TRBJ1-6; the D gene is possibly TRBD1 (6 bases). Germline V gene lookup returns CDR1 GTSNPN and CDR2 SVGIG (reference sequence). V lost 4 bases and J 0 bases, leaving 10 bases between the germline ends. The CDR3 is 15 residues long. DNA of the CDR3: TGTGCCTGGAACGGGGGCGGCTCCTATAATTCACCCCTCCACTTT. Amino acids: CAWNGGGSYNSPLHF.

As regards this clonotype: A much more abundant neighbour one base away suggests this may be a read error. CDR3 nucleotide sequence: TGTGCCAGCAGCCGTGACTGGGGGGTGGAGCAGTTCTTC. This translates into CASSRDWGVEQFF. The chain is built from TRBV7-2 and TRBJ2-1; perhaps TRBD2 as D (6 bases). The CDR3 length is 13 residues. Trimming left V 5 bases short and J 10 bases short, with 15 bases between. Germline V gives CDR1 SGHTA, CDR2 FQGNSA.

This clonotype has a count of ten or more. V is TRBV3-1 and J is TRBJ1-1, with 7 bases that match TRBD1. Germline V gives CDR1 LGHDT, CDR2 YNNKEL (reference sequence). The CDR3 sequence is 13 residues long. Trimming took 5 bases from V and 8 from J; bases not matched to a gene: 8. The CDR3 DNA reads as TGTGCCAGCAGCACGGGACAGAAGACCGAAGCTTTCTTT. It specifies CASSTGQKTEAFF.

This clonotype was detected ten times or more. The CDR3 is CASSLDGGRGDTQYF. CDR3 DNA: TGCGCCAGCAGCTTGGACGGGGGCCGGGGGGATACGCAGTATTTT. This sequence joins TRBV5-1 and TRBJ2-3, with D tentatively TRBD1 or TRBD2 (6 bases each). Per the germline V gene, CDR1 is SGHRS and CDR2 is YFSETQ. Deletions cut 0 bases from V and 6 bases from J, with 14 bases between. The CDR3 extends over 15 amino acids. Filled out from reference TRBV5-1 and TRBJ2-3, the complete variable domain reads KAGVTQTPRYLIKTRGQQVTLSCSPISGHRSVSWYQQTPGQGLQFLFEYFSETQRNKGNFPGRFSGRQFSNSRSEMNVSTLELGDSALYLCASSLDGGRGDTQYFGPGTRLTVL.

This clonotype has more than one count but fewer than ten. This sequence joins TRBV5-1 and TRBJ1-5; tentative D call: TRBD1 (5 bases). The CDR3 runs 16 residues. The ends were cut back, 1 base at V and 0 bases at J, with 11 bases in the middle. CDR1 SGHRS and CDR2 YFSETQ come from the germline V gene. CDR3 coding DNA: TGCGCCAGCAGCTTGCTAGGGGCCCATAGCAATCAGCCCCAGCATTTT. Protein sequence: CASSLLGAHSNQPQHF.

This clonotype came up many times. The V gene is TRBV24-1, the J gene TRBJ2-3; D not certain. V shed 7 bases and J shed 2 bases, with 9 bases lying between them. Looked up from germline, CDR1 is KGHDR and CDR2 is SFDVKD. The CDR3 length is 13 residues. This CDR3 is CATRETHTDTQYF. The CDR3 region has the DNA TGTGCCACCAGGGAAACACACACAGATACGCAGTATTTT.

This clonotype was detected only a few times. V and J are TRBV3-1 and TRBJ2-7; 10 bases are shared with TRBD1. There are 15 residues in the CDR3. Per the germline V gene, CDR1 is LGHDT and CDR2 is YNNKEL (reference sequence). V lost 2 bases, J lost 5 bases, and 6 bases stayed unmatched. The CDR3 DNA follows: TGTGCCAGCAGCCAACGGACAGGGGGAATCCACGAGCAGTACTTC. It codes for CASSQRTGGIHEQYF.

This clonotype came up a few times. The chain is built from TRBV5-1 and TRBJ2-5; 8 bases are shared with TRBD1. The J segment lost 3 bases and the V segment lost 2 bases, leaving 3 bases of the junction unmatched. The germline V gene has CDR1 SGHRS and CDR2 YFSETQ. CDR3 size: 14 residues. The CDR3 sequence is CASSFGQGKETQYF. The CDR3 DNA reads as TGCGCCAGCAGCTTCGGACAGGGAAAAGAGACCCAGTACTTC.

V is TRBV19 and J is TRBJ2-2, with TRBD2 matching 10 bases. Germline CDR1 and CDR2: LNHDA and SQIVND (reference sequence). The CDR3 loop spans 17 amino acids. After removal of 6 bases from V and 0 bases from J, the junction contained 7 bases not matched to a gene. The CDR3 DNA is TGTGCCAGTAGGCGGACTAGCGGCTCAGCGAACACCGGGGAGCTGTTTTTT. This sequence encodes CASRRTSGSANTGELFF.

Here the CDR3 DNA reads TGTGCCAGCAGCGCGGCAGGGGGGACCTCCTACAATGAGCAGTTCTTC. It codes for CASSAAGGTSYNEQFF. This sequence joins TRBV27 and TRBJ2-1; D is perhaps TRBD1 (7 bases). This CDR3 contains 16 residues. V lost 6 bases, J lost 0 bases, and 15 bases lay in between. Germline lookup yields CDR1 MNHEY and CDR2 SMNVEV (reference sequence).

The chain joins TRBV4-2 to TRBJ2-5; 7 nucleotides match TRBD1. Germline CDR1 LGHNA, CDR2 YNFKEQ. The CDR3 sequence is 15 residues long. V was clipped by 1 base and J by 5 bases; unmatched bases: 7. CDR3 bases: TGTGCCAGCAGCCAAGGACAGGGAAATAGGGAGACCCAGTACTTC. It specifies CASSQGQGNRETQYF.

This clonotype was counted ten times or more. V usage is TRBV28 and J usage is TRBJ2-7, with D uncertain. CDR1 and CDR2 (germline): MDHEN, SYDVKM. Trimming shortened V by 3 bases and J by 0 bases, and 12 bases separated the two germline ends. This CDR3 has 15 amino acids. The CDR3 DNA sequence: TGTGCCAGCAGTTTGACGGACCGAAGCTCCTACGAGCAGTACTTC. As protein: CASSLTDRSSYEQYF.

To note about this clonotype: This may be a read error, as it is one base from a much larger clone. The rearrangement joins TRBV9 to TRBJ2-1; TRBD1 agrees at 10 bases. Germline CDR1 reads SGDLS; CDR2 reads YYNGEE. The CDR3 has 14 residues. The trim removed 3 bases at V and 5 bases at J, leaving 2 bases unmatched. The DNA of the CDR3 is TGTGCCAGCAGCGGACAGGGGGCCCACAATGAGCAGTTCTTC. Amino acids: CASSGQGAHNEQFF.

This clonotype was detected only a few times. This may stem from a read error, because a much larger clone lies one nucleotide away. The genes are TRBV6-1 and TRBJ2-1; unclear D gene. The CDR3 is 11 amino acids. Germline loops: CDR1 MNHNS, CDR2 SASEGT. The CDR3 DNA sequence: TGTGCCAGCAGTGCATACAATGAGCAGCTCTTC. As protein: CASSAYNEQLF.

V gene TRBV18 combines with J gene TRBJ1-4; the D gene is possibly TRBD1 (5 bases). The CDR3 covers 13 residues. CDR1 and CDR2 from the germline V gene are KGHSH and LQKENI. The germline V and J ends were trimmed by 4 bases and 7 bases, with 10 bases remaining between them. Written as DNA, the CDR3 is TGTGCCAGCTCACGAGGGGTTTCTGAAAAACTGTTTTTT. Its translation is CASSRGVSEKLFF.

This clonotype has more than one count but fewer than ten. J is TRBJ2-7 and V is TRBV5-6, with 8 nucleotides matching TRBD2. This CDR3 comprises 13 residues. The J segment lost 6 bases and the V segment lost 4 bases, leaving 6 bases of the junction unmatched. The V gene's germline CDR1 is SGHDT and CDR2 YYEEEE. This CDR3 is CASSPAGGGEQYF. CDR3 in DNA: TGTGCCAGCAGCCCTGCCGGGGGGGGCGAGCAGTACTTC.

The table lists this clonotype with many counts. V and J are TRBV7-3 and TRBJ2-3; possibly TRBD2 for D (6 bases). Per germline, CDR1 SGHTA and CDR2 FQGTGA. V lost 2 bases and J lost 1, with 13 bases in between. This CDR3 region has 16 residues. CDR3 in DNA: TGTGCCAGCAGCTTAGAGCCGGGACTTGGCACAGATACGCAGTATTTT. Its protein is CASSLEPGLGTDTQYF.

A remark on this clonotype: A junction end diverges from the germline sequence, so it may reflect a read error. The chain employs TRBV6-2 or TRBV6-3 and TRBJ1-3; D perhaps matches TRBD1 (6 bases). Per the germline V gene, CDR1 is MNHEY and CDR2 is SVGEGT. The CDR3 loop spans 15 amino acids. The chain's CDR3 is CASSSTRQAGSTIYF. In DNA form, the CDR3 reads TGTGCCAGCAGTAGCACCCGACAGGCGGGAAGCACCATATATTTT.

The table lists this clonotype with a few counts. This rearrangement joins TRBV4-1 to TRBJ2-2, with 7 nucleotides matching TRBD2. The germline V gene has CDR1 MGHRA and CDR2 YSYEKL. V was pared by 1 base and J by 6 bases, with 11 bases of the junction left unmatched. CDR3 size: 17 residues. The CDR3 nucleotides read TGCGCCAGCAGCCAAGGGGGGACTATCCGAGGGGCCGGGGAGCTGTTTTTT. Its protein product is CASSQGGTIRGAGELFF.

This clonotype was detected many times. The chain has TRBV6-1 and TRBJ2-5; a possible D gene is TRBD2 (6 bases). V was cut by 5 bases and J by 0 bases, with 19 bases left in between. Germline lookup yields CDR1 MNHNS and CDR2 SASEGT. The CDR3 extends over 17 amino acids. CDR3 loop: CASSPNPGTPYQETQYF. In DNA, the CDR3 is TGTGCCAGCAGTCCCAACCCCGGGACTCCGTACCAAGAGACCCAGTACTTC.

A note on this clonotype: Possible read error: a much larger clone is one base away. The chain joins TRBV11-2 to TRBJ2-5; D is tentatively TRBD1 or TRBD2 (6 bases each). The CDR3 contains 14 residues. CDR1 and CDR2 (germline): SGHAT, FQNNGV. CDR3 coding DNA: TGTGCCAGCAGTCTAGGGGGGCTCCAAGAGGCCCAGTACTTC. This sequence encodes CASSLGGLQEAQYF.

About this clonotype: A much larger clone lies one base from this, so it may be a read error. This chain links TRBV6-1 with TRBJ2-7; 9 nucleotides align to TRBD1. Per the germline V gene, CDR1 is MNHNS and CDR2 is SASEGT. The CDR3 runs 14 residues. V was clipped by 5 bases and J by 6 bases; unmatched bases: 8. In DNA form, the CDR3 reads TGTGCCAGCAGTCTCCGGACAGGGGTGGTCGAGCAGTACTTC. It translates to CASSLRTGVVEQYF.

This clonotype has ten or more counts. The chain links TRBV11-2 to TRBJ1-5; 7 bases match TRBD1. Germline values: CDR1 SGHAT, CDR2 FQNNGV. J lost 5 bases, V lost 1 base, and 2 bases had no gene match. CDR3 length: 14 residues. The CDR3 protein is CASSLGDSYQPQHF. DNA for the CDR3: TGTGCCAGCAGCTTAGGGGACAGTTATCAGCCCCAGCATTTT.

Comments on this clonotype: Given a much more abundant clone one base away, this may be a read error. This chain links TRBV11-2 with TRBJ2-2, with D perhaps matching TRBD1 (5 bases). V was trimmed by 0 bases and J by 6 bases, leaving 8 bases between them. The CDR3 totals 14 residues. The germline V gene has CDR1 SGHAT and CDR2 FQNNGV. The CDR3 protein is CASSLDAGPGELFF. In DNA, the CDR3 is TGTGCCAGCAGCTTAGATGCAGGGCCCGGGGAGCTGTTTTTT.